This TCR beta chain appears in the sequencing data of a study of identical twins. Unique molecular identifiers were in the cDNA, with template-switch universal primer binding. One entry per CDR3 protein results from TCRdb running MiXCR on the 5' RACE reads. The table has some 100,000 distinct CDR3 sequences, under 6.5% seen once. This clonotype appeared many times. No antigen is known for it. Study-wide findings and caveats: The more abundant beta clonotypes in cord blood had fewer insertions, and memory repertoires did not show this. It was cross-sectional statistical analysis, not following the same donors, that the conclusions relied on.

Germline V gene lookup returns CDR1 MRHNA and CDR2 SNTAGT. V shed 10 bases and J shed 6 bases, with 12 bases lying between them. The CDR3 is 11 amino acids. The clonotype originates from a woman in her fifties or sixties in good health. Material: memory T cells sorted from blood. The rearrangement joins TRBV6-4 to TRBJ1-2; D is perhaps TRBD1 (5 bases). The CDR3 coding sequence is TGTGCCACTTGGGGCGGCGATGGCTACACCTTC. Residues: CATWGGDGYTF.